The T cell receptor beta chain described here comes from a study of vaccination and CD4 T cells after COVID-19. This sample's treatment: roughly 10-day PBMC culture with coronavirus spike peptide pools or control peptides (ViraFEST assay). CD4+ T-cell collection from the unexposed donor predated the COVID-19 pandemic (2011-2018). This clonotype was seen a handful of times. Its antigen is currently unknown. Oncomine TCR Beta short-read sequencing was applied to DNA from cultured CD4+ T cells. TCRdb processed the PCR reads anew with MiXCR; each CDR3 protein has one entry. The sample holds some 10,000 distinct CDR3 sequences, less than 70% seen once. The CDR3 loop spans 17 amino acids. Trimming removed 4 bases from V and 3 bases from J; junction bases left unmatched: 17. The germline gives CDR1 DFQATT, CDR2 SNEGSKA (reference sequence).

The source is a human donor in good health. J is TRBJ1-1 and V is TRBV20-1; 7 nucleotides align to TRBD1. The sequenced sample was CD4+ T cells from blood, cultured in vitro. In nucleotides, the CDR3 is TGCAGTGCTACCCACCCACAGACAGGGTGGGGAGACACTGAAGCTTTCTTT. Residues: CSATHPQTGWGDTEAFF.